Listed below are T cell receptor beta chains from one sample, sequenced in a study of cytomegalovirus exposure and HLA in healthy donors. Data came from immunoSEQ multiplex PCR; TCRdb stores just in-frame clones and leaves some out. Seen here are 30,000 to 40,000 clones, 65% to 90% observed once, and the top ten hold approximately 4%. Material: PBMCs. The receptors come from a woman younger than 30 in good health and CMV-seronegative. CDR3s include the opening cysteine and the closing phenylalanine or tryptophan. The order of the fields is V gene, clone size, D gene, J gene, CDR3 protein, CDR3 DNA. A D gene is named only where the DNA matches it firmly. Clone size appears in some rows only: once, few, many, or a class for an expanded clone.

>TRBV6-1|NA|TRBD1|TRBJ1-2
CASSTGQGADYGYTF
TGTGCCAGCAGCACGGGACAGGGGGCCGACTATGGCTACACCTTC
>TRBV30|NA|NA|TRBJ2-3
CAWNLGQNTDTQYF
TGTGCCTGGAATCTGGGACAAAACACAGATACGCAGTATTTT
>TRBV7-3|NA|NA|TRBJ1-1
CASSTGQNTEAFF
TGTGCCAGCAGCACAGGACAGAACACTGAAGCTTTCTTT
>TRBV28|few|NA|TRBJ2-3
CASSQISADTQYF
TGTGCCAGCAGTCAAATTAGCGCAGATACGCAGTATTTT
>TRBV5-1|NA|TRBD1|TRBJ2-1
CASSTLGQAYNEQFF
TGCGCCAGCAGCACGCTCGGACAGGCCTACAATGAGCAGTTCTTC
>TRBV19|NA|NA|TRBJ1-5
CASTITPWTENQPQHF
TGTGCCAGTACCATAACGCCCTGGACAGAAAATCAGCCCCAGCATTTT
>TRBV6-5|NA|NA|TRBJ1-3
CASSYYSHSGNTIYF
TGTGCCAGCAGTTACTATTCCCACTCTGGAAACACCATATATTTT
>TRBV7-3|NA|NA|TRBJ1-4
CASSSYGEKLFF
TGTGCCAGCAGCTCCTATGGTGAAAAACTGTTTTTT
>TRBV6-4|NA|TRBD2|TRBJ2-7
CASSDSGTSESYEQYF
TGTGCCAGCAGTGACTCCGGGACTAGCGAAAGCTACGAGCAGTACTTC
>TRBV6-5|NA|TRBD1|TRBJ2-7
CASGYPTGLEQYF
TGTGCCAGCGGTTACCCGACAGGGCTCGAGCAGTACTTC
>TRBV7-9|NA|NA|TRBJ1-2
CASSLVTGTDGYTF
TGTGCCAGCAGCTTAGTAACAGGGACCGATGGCTACACCTTC
>TRBV19|few|TRBD2|TRBJ2-1
CASSRGTSVNEQFF
TGTGCCAGTAGCCGAGGGACTAGCGTCAATGAGCAGTTCTTC
>TRBV2|NA|NA|TRBJ1-5
CASRTTLPGQPQHF
TGTGCCAGCAGGACTACACTGCCGGGGCAGCCCCAGCATTTT
>TRBV4-1|NA|NA|TRBJ1-4
CASSQAPGLANGELFF
TGCGCCAGCAGCCAGGCTCCGGGACTGGCGAATGGGGAACTGTTTTTT
>TRBV7-3|few|TRBD2|TRBJ2-3
CASSPGTSGVTDTQYF
TGTGCCAGCAGCCCAGGGACTAGCGGGGTCACAGATACGCAGTATTTT
>TRBV19|NA|NA|TRBJ1-1
CASRSPGKNTEAFF
TGTGCCAGTAGGAGTCCGGGGAAGAACACTGAAGCTTTCTTT
>TRBV9|NA|NA|TRBJ2-7
CASSPGGRGEQYF
TGTGCCAGCAGTCCTGGGGGGAGAGGGGAGCAGTACTTC
>TRBV7-9|NA|NA|TRBJ1-2
CASSLGGGYTF
TGTGCCAGCAGCTTGGGGGGAGGCTACACCTTC
>TRBV19|NA|TRBD1|TRBJ1-2
CASSIDRDNYGYTF
TGTGCCAGTAGTATCGACAGGGACAACTATGGCTACACCTTC
>TRBV18|NA|NA|TRBJ2-5
CASLLLQGFQETQYF
TGTGCCAGCTTACTACTCCAGGGGTTCCAAGAGACCCAGTACTTC
>TRBV14|NA|NA|TRBJ1-1
CASSLPGVGAAFF
TGTGCCAGCAGCCTCCCGGGTGTTGGGGCAGCTTTCTTT
>TRBV7-9|once|NA|TRBJ1-2
CSSSLSRVPYGYTF
TGTTCCAGCAGCCTGTCACGAGTGCCCTATGGCTACACCTTC
>TRBV20-1|few|NA|TRBJ2-7
CSASRTEQYF
TGCAGTGCTTCTAGAACCGAGCAGTACTTC
>TRBV29-1|NA|TRBD1|TRBJ2-7
CSEPGQGAGEQYF
TGCAGCGAACCGGGACAGGGGGCGGGGGAGCAGTACTTC
>TRBV15|NA|TRBD1|TRBJ2-1
CATSRAGAGQGIPNEQFF
TGTGCCACCAGCAGAGCGGGGGCGGGACAGGGTATACCCAATGAGCAGTTCTTC
>TRBV5-1|NA|NA|TRBJ2-7
CASSLAAEQGHEQYF
TGCGCCAGCAGCTTGGCCGCAGAACAGGGCCACGAGCAGTACTTC
>TRBV9|NA|TRBD1|TRBJ2-1
CASSVEQGALNEQFF
TGTGCCAGCAGCGTAGAACAGGGGGCTCTCAATGAGCAGTTCTTC
>TRBV4-2|NA|NA|TRBJ1-2
CASSQMQGVEDGYPF
TGTGCCAGCAGCCAAATGCAGGGTGTCGAGGATGGCTACCCCTTC
>TRBV10-1|NA|NA|TRBJ2-7
CASRGQRRSYEQYF
TGCGCCAGCAGAGGACAGCGGAGGTCCTACGAGCAGTACTTC
>TRBV7-9|NA|TRBD1|TRBJ1-1
CASSLGQGISEAFF
TGTGCCAGCAGCTTAGGACAGGGAATATCTGAAGCTTTCTTT
>TRBV27|NA|NA|TRBJ1-1
CASRGGGSQAFF
TGTGCCTCCCGAGGGGGGGGCAGTCAAGCTTTCTTT
>TRBV4-2|once|NA|TRBJ1-1
CASSQLDVTVNTEAFF
TGTGCCAGCAGCCAGCTCGACGTGACAGTGAACACTGAAGCTTTCTTT
>TRBV6-4|NA|TRBD2|TRBJ2-2
CASSDSAGGPIGELFF
TGTGCCAGCAGTGACTCAGCGGGAGGGCCGATCGGGGAGCTGTTTTTT
>TRBV19|NA|NA|TRBJ1-2
CASTNANYGYTF
TGTGCCAGTACTAACGCTAACTATGGCTACACCTTC
>TRBV11-2|NA|NA|TRBJ1-3
CASSLEQGRSIYF
TGTGCCAGCAGCTTAGAGCAGGGCAGATCCATATATTTT
>TRBV6-6|NA|NA|TRBJ1-6
CASRTVPQRDNSPLHF
TGTGCCTCAAGGACAGTCCCCCAAAGGGATAATTCACCCCTCCACTTT